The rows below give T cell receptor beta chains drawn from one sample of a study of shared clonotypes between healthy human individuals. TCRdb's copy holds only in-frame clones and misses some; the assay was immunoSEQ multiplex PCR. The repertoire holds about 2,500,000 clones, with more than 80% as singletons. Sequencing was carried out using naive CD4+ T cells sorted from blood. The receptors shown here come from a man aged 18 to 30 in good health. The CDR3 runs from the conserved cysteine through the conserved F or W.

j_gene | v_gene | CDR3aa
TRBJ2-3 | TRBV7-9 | CASSLDALVPRYF
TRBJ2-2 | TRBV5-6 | CASSLDRTGELFF
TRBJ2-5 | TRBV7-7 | CASSLLGYSAGTQYF
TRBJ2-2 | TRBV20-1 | CSASPAGELFF
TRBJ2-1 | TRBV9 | CASNRDYNNEQFF
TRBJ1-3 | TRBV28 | CASELNAGNTIYF
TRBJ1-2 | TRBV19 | CASSRYPVLNYGYTF
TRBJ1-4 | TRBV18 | CASSPLFSERIGGNEKLFF
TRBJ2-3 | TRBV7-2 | CASSPNRTPGDTQYF
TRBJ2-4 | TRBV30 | CAGSGANIQYF
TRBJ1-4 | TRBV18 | CASSPIGTEKLFF
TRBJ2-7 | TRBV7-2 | CASSLELANEQYF
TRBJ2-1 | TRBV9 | CASSVGGIHYNEQFF
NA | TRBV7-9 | CASSWSGLSPTGEQYF
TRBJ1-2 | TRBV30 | CAWGPGYGYTF
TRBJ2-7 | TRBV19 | CASSTQGIGSYEQYF